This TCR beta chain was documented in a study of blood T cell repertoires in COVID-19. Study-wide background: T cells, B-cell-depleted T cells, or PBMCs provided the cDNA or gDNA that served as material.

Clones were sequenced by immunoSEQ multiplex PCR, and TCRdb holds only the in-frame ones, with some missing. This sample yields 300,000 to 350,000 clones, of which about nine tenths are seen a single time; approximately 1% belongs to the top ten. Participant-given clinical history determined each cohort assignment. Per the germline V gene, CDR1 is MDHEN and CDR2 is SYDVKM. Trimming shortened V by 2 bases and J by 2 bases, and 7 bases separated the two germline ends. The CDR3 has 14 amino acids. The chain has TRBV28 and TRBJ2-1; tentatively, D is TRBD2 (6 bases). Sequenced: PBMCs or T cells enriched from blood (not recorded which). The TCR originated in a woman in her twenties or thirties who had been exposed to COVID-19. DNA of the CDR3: TGTGCCAGCAGTTTACAGCGGGCCTACAATGAGCAGTTCTTC. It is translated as CASSLQRAYNEQFF. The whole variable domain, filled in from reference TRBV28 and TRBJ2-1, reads DVKVTQSSRYLVKRTGEKVFLECVQDMDHENMFWYRQDPGLGLRLIYFSYDVKMKEKGDIPEGYSVSREKKERFSLILESASTNQTSMYLCASSLQRAYNEQFFGPGTRLTVL.